Shown below are 16 T cell receptor beta chains from a single sample sequenced in a study of cytomegalovirus exposure and HLA in healthy donors. In the PCR, 60 Vbeta and 13 Jbeta primers were used. The data were produced by immunoSEQ multiplex PCR, yet TCRdb's version contains in-frame clones alone and is incomplete. Among over 200,000 clones, 70% to 80% were seen once, and the ten largest hold 2.5% to 3%. The specimen was PBMCs. These receptors were collected from a woman between 55 and 75 years old in good health and CMV-seropositive.

This clone was observed a single time. The chain combines TRBV5-1 with TRBJ2-7, with 12 positions matching TRBD2. The V and J ends lost 4 bases and 3 bases, in that order; junction bases with no gene match: 20. The CDR3 consists of 20 residues. Per the germline V gene, CDR1 is SGHRS and CDR2 is YFSETQ. CDR3 in amino acids: CASSKEPSGRGIHPFYEQYF. The CDR3 nucleotides read TGCGCCAGCAGCAAAGAACCTAGCGGGAGGGGAATTCACCCCTTCTACGAGCAGTACTTC.

This chain links TRBV30 with TRBJ1-3; TRBD1 might be the D (5 bases). The length of the CDR3 is 14 residues. The V and J ends lost 4 bases and 4 bases respectively, with 14 bases between them. In germline, CDR1 is GTSNPN, CDR2 SVGIG (reference sequence). CDR3 DNA: TGTGCCTGGACCTCAGGGATCCAGGGAAACACCATATATTTT. As protein: CAWTSGIQGNTIYF.

This rearrangement joins TRBV6-5 to TRBJ1-3; no clear D gene. The CDR3 loop spans 14 amino acids. Trimming took off 5 bases at V and 2 bases at J, with 10 bases between the two ends. Germline CDR1 reads MNHEY; CDR2 reads SVGAGI. This CDR3 is CASSPTTAGNTIYF. The DNA for the CDR3 is TGTGCCAGCAGTCCCACCACGGCTGGAAACACCATATATTTT.

Remarks on this clone: Relative to the germline gene, one junction end is altered; a read error may explain this. CDR3 nucleotides: TGTTCCAGCAGCTTCGGACCCTCAGAGGGGGCTGAAGCTTTCTTT. This encodes CSSSFGPSEGAEAFF. The rearrangement uses TRBV7-9 and TRBJ1-1; a possible D gene is TRBD1 (6 bases). This CDR3 contains 15 residues. Germline CDR1 reads SEHNR; CDR2 reads FQNEAQ (reference sequence).

The rearrangement joins TRBV29-1 to TRBJ2-1; no firm D call. Germline lookup yields CDR1 SQVTM and CDR2 ANQGSEA. The CDR3 runs 8 residues. Deletions cut 8 bases from V and 8 bases from J, with 4 bases between. CDR3 DNA: TGCAGCCATCATGAGCAGTTCTTC. The encoded protein is CSHHEQFF.

The chain combines TRBV4-1 with TRBJ2-7; TRBD1 matches 10 bases. CDR1 is MGHRA, CDR2 YSYEKL, per germline. The CDR3 spans 15 residues. J gave up 2 bases and V 1 base, and 2 bases lay outside the gene matches. For the CDR3, the DNA is TGCGCCAGCAGCCAAGGACAGGGGGCCCCCTACGAGCAGTACTTC. Its translation is CASSQGQGAPYEQYF.

The chain employs TRBV5-8 and TRBJ1-6; D is uncertain. CDR1 and CDR2 (germline): SGHTS, YDEGEE. There are 14 residues in the CDR3. Trimming stripped 10 bases from V and 6 bases from J, with 17 bases between. The CDR3 reads CAEIVGASNSPLHF. In DNA, the CDR3 is TGTGCCGAAATTGTAGGAGCCAGTAATTCACCCCTCCACTTT. The full variable domain, completed using reference TRBV5-8 and TRBJ1-6, is EAGVTQSPTHLIKTRGQQATLRCSPISGHTSVYWYQQALGLGLQFLLWYDEGEERNRGNFPPRFSGRQFPNYSSELNVNALELEDSALYLCAEIVGASNSPLHFGNGTRLTVT.

This clone was detected only a few times. The chain combines TRBV7-9 with TRBJ1-1; D is uncertain. Germline CDR1 and CDR2: SEHNR and FQNEAQ (reference sequence). The ends were cut back, 0 bases at V and 6 bases at J, with 5 bases in the middle. The CDR3 runs to 12 residues. CDR3 loop: CASSLAAAEAFF. The CDR3, as DNA: TGTGCCAGCAGCTTAGCGGCGGCTGAAGCTTTCTTT.

The chain couples TRBV27 to TRBJ2-7; 8 nucleotides agree with TRBD1. Looked up from germline, CDR1 is MNHEY and CDR2 is SMNVEV (reference sequence). The CDR3 spans 12 residues. V lost 5 bases to trimming and J lost 8 bases; unmatched junction nucleotides: 5. The CDR3 sequence: CASSPRQGKQYF. CDR3 DNA sequence: TGTGCCAGCAGTCCCCGACAGGGGAAGCAGTACTTC.

The chain has TRBV28 and TRBJ2-7, with 10 bases identical to TRBD1. The V gene end was trimmed by 7 bases and the J gene end by 7 bases; junction bases not matched to a gene: 10. The CDR3 length is 14 residues. Germline V gene sequence: CDR1 MDHEN, CDR2 SYDVKM. The CDR3 reads CASKSGTGAGEQYF. The CDR3 bases are TGTGCCAGCAAATCCGGGACAGGGGCGGGAGAGCAGTACTTC. Full variable domain (remainder filled in from reference TRBV28 and TRBJ2-7): DVKVTQSSRYLVKRTGEKVFLECVQDMDHENMFWYRQDPGLGLRLIYFSYDVKMKEKGDIPEGYSVSREKKERFSLILESASTNQTSMYLCASKSGTGAGEQYFGPGTRLTVT.

The chain uses TRBV7-9 and TRBJ2-2, with D hard to call. The ends were cut back, 5 bases at V and 3 bases at J, with 10 bases in the middle. The CDR3 loop spans 14 amino acids. Looked up from germline, CDR1 is SEHNR and CDR2 is FQNEAQ (reference sequence). This chain's CDR3 is CASSPQQDTGELFF. The CDR3 DNA reads as TGTGCCAGCAGCCCTCAACAAGACACCGGGGAGCTGTTTTTT. Supplemented by reference TRBV7-9 and TRBJ2-2, the full variable domain reads DTGVSQNPRHKITKRGQNVTFRCDPISEHNRLYWYRQTLGQGPEFLTYFQNEAQLEKSRLLSDRFSAERPKGSFSTLEIQRTEQGDSAMYLCASSPQQDTGELFFGEGSRLTVL.

The chain joins TRBV5-8 to TRBJ1-6; tentative D call: TRBD1 (6 bases). In germline, CDR1 is SGHTS, CDR2 YDEGEE. This CDR3 contains 13 residues. V lost 0 bases and J lost 11, with 9 bases in between. The CDR3 DNA reads TGTGCCAGCAGCTTGGAGCGGGACACACCCCTCCACTTT. Translation: CASSLERDTPLHF.

The chain uses TRBV19 and TRBJ2-5; 11 bases are a match to TRBD1. Unmatched junction bases numbered 4, after V lost 5 bases and J lost 5 bases. This CDR3 comprises 14 residues. CDR1 LNHDA and CDR2 SQIVND come from the germline V gene (reference sequence). The CDR3 region has the DNA TGTGCCAGTAGTGACCGGGACAGGGGGGAGACCCAGTACTTC. It encodes CASSDRDRGETQYF.

This chain joins TRBV6-6 and TRBJ2-3; D is uncertain. Between the trimmed V and J ends, which lost 2 bases and 2 bases, there was a span of 8 bases. Germline V gives CDR1 MNHNY, CDR2 SVGAGI (reference sequence). This CDR3 has 14 amino acids. DNA of the CDR3: TGTGCCAGCAGTTACAATCCTCCCACAGATACGCAGTATTTT. Its translation: CASSYNPPTDTQYF.

CDR3 loop: CASSLDEFGGHSGNTIYF. CDR3 DNA sequence: TGCGCCAGCAGCTTGGACGAGTTCGGGGGGCACTCTGGAAACACCATATATTTT. The rearrangement joins TRBV5-1 to TRBJ1-3; tentatively, D is TRBD1 (6 bases). Trimming took off 0 bases at V and 0 bases at J, with 16 bases between the two ends. The CDR3 loop spans 18 amino acids. Germline V lookup: CDR1 SGHRS, CDR2 YFSETQ.

This clone was picked up a small number of times. The chain has TRBV7-9 and TRBJ1-1, with a weak D call TRBD1 (6 bases). This CDR3 region has 14 residues. The germline V gene has CDR1 SEHNR and CDR2 FQNEAQ (reference sequence). Trimming took 3 bases from V and 1 from J, leaving 9 bases between them. CDR3 sequence (DNA): TGTGCCAGCAGCTTTCAGGGGCCGAACACTGAAGCTTTCTTT. Residues: CASSFQGPNTEAFF. The variable domain in full, completed from reference TRBV7-9 and TRBJ1-1, reads DTGVSQNPRHKITKRGQNVTFRCDPISEHNRLYWYRQTLGQGPEFLTYFQNEAQLEKSRLLSDRFSAERPKGSFSTLEIQRTEQGDSAMYLCASSFQGPNTEAFFGQGTRLTVV.